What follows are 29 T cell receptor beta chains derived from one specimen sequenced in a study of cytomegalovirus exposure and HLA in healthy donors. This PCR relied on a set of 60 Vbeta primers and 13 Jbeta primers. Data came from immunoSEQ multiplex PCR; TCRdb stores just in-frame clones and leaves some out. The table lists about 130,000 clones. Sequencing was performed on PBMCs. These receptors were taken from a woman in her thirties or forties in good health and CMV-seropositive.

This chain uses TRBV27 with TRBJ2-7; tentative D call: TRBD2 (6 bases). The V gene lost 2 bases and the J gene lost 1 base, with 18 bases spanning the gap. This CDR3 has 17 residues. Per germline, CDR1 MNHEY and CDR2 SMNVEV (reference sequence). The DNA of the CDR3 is TGTGCCAGCAGTTTAATCAGGGTGAGGGACTCATCCTACGAGCAGTACTTC. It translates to CASSLIRVRDSSYEQYF.

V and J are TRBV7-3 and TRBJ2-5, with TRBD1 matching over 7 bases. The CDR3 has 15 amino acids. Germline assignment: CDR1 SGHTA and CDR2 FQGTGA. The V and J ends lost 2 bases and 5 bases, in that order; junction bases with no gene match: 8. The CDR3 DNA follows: TGTGCCAGCAGCTTAGACCCCGGACAGGCCGAGACCCAGTACTTC. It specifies CASSLDPGQAETQYF. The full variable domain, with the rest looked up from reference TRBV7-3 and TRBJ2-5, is GAGVSQTPSNKVTEKGKYVELRCDPISGHTALYWYRQSLGQGPEFLIYFQGTGAADDSGLPNDRFFAVRPEGSVSTLKIQRTERGDSAVYLCASSLDPGQAETQYFGPGTRLLVL.

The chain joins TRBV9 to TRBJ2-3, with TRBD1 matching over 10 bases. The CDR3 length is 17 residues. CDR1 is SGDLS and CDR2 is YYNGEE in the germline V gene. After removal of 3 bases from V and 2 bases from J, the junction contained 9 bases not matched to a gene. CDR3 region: CASSAGDRGPNTDTQYF. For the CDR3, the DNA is TGTGCCAGCAGCGCGGGGGACAGGGGCCCTAACACAGATACGCAGTATTTT.

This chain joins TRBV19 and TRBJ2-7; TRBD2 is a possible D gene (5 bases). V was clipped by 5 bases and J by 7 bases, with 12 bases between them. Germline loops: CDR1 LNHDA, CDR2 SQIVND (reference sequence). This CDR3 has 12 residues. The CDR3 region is CASSVPRGEQYF. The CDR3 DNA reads TGTGCCAGTAGTGTACCCAGAGGGGAGCAGTACTTC. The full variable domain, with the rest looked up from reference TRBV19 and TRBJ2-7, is DGGITQSPKYLFRKEGQNVTLSCEQNLNHDAMYWYRQDPGQGLRLIYYSQIVNDFQKGDIAEGYSVSREKKESFPLTVTSAQKNPTAFYLCASSVPRGEQYFGPGTRLTVT.

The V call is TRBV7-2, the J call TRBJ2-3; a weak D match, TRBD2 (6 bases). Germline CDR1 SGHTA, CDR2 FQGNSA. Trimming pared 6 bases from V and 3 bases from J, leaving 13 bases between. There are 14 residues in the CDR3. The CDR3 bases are TGTGCCAGCAGTCAGGGACTTGCGACAGATACGCAGTATTTT. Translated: CASSQGLATDTQYF.

The CDR3 region is CATSRDPPTSGPYEQYF. CDR3 nucleotides: TGTGCCACCAGCAGAGATCCCCCGACTAGCGGTCCCTACGAGCAGTACTTC. The chain joins TRBV15 to TRBJ2-5, with 9 bases aligning to TRBD2. The closer fit of TRBJ2-7 to the DNA end suggests the J call may be wrong. This CDR3 has 17 amino acids. Germline CDR1 LNHNV, CDR2 YYDKDF (reference sequence).

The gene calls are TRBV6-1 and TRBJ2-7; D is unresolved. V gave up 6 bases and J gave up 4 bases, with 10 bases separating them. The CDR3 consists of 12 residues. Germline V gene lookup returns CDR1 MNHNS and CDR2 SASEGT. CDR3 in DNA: TGTGCCAGCAGAGACGCGGCTTACGAGCAGTACTTC. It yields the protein CASRDAAYEQYF.

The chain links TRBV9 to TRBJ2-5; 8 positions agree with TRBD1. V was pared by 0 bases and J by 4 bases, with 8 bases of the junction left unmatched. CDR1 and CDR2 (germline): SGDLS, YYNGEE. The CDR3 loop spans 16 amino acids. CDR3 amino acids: CASSVDLGQGIETQYF. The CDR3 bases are TGTGCCAGCAGCGTAGATCTCGGACAGGGAATAGAGACCCAGTACTTC.

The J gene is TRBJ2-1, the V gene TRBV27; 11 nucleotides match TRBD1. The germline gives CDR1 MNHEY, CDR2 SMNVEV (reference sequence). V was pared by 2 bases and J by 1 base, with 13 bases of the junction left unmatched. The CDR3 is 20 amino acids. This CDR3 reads CASSLARTGGLFSSYNEQFF. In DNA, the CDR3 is TGTGCCAGCAGTTTAGCGAGGACAGGGGGCCTTTTCTCTTCCTACAATGAGCAGTTCTTC.

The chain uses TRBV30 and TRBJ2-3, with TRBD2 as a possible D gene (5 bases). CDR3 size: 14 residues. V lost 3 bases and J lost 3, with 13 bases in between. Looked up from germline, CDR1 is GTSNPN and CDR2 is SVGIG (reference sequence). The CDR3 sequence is CAWRRSGKTDTQYF. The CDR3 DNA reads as TGTGCCTGGAGACGCTCCGGGAAAACAGATACGCAGTATTTT.

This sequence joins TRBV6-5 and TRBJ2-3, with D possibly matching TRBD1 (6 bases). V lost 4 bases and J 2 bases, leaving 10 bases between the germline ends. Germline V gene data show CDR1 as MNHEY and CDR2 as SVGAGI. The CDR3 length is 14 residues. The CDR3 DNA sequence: TGTGCCAGCAGTTTTGGGACAAACACAGATACGCAGTATTTT. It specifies CASSFGTNTDTQYF.

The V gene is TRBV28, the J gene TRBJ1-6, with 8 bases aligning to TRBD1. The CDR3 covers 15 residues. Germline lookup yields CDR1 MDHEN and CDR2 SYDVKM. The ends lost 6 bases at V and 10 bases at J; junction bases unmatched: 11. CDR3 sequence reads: CASSPGQAPGSPLHF. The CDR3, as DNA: TGTGCCAGCAGCCCGGGACAGGCCCCTGGGTCACCCCTCCACTTT. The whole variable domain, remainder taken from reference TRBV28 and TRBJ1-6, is DVKVTQSSRYLVKRTGEKVFLECVQDMDHENMFWYRQDPGLGLRLIYFSYDVKMKEKGDIPEGYSVSREKKERFSLILESASTNQTSMYLCASSPGQAPGSPLHFGNGTRLTVT.

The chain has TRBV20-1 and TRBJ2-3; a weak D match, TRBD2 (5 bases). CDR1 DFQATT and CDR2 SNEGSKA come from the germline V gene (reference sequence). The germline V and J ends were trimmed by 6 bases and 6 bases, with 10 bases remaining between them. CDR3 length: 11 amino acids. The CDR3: CSAWRRDTQYF. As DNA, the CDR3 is TGCAGTGCCTGGAGGAGGGATACGCAGTATTTT.

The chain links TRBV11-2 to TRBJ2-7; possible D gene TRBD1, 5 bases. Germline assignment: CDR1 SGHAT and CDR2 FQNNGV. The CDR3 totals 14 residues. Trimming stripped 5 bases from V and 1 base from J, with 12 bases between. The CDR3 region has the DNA TGTGCCAGCAGCATGACAGCCCCATCCTACGAGCAGTACTTC. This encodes CASSMTAPSYEQYF. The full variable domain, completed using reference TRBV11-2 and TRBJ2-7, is EAGVAQSPRYKIIEKRQSVAFWCNPISGHATLYWYQQILGQGPKLLIQFQNNGVVDDSQLPKDRFSAERLKGVDSTLKIQPAKLEDSAVYLCASSMTAPSYEQYFGPGTRLTVT.

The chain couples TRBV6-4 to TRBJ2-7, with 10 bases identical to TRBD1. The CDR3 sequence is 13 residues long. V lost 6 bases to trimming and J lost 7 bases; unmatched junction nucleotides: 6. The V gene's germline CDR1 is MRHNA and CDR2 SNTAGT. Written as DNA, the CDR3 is TGTGCCAGCAGCGCGGGACAGGGGAGGGAGCAGTACTTC. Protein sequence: CASSAGQGREQYF.

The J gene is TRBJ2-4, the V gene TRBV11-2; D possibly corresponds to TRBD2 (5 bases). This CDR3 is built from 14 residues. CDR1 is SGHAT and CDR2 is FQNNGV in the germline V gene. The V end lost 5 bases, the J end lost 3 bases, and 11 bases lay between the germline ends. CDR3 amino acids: CASSLTRGKNIQYF. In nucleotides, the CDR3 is TGTGCCAGCAGCCTTACTAGAGGCAAAAACATTCAGTACTTC.

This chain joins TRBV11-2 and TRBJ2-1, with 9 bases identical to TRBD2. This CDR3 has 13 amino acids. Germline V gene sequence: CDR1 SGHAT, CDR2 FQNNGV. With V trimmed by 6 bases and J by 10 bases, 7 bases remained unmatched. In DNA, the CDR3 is TGTGCCAGCAGGCGGCTAGCGGGACGGGAGCAGTTCTTC. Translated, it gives CASRRLAGREQFF.

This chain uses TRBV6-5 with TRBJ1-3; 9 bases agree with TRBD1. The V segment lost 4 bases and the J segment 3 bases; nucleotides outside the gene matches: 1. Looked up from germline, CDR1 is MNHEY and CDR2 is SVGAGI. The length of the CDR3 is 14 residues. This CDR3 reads CASSWTGDGNTIYF. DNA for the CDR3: TGTGCCAGCAGTTGGACAGGGGATGGAAACACCATATATTTT.

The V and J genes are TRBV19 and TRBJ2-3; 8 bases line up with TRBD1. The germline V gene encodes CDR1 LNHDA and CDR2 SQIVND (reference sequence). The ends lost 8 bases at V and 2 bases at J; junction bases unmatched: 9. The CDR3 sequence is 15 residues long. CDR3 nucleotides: TGTGCCAGTTCGGACAGGGAGACGATCACAGATACGCAGTATTTT. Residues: CASSDRETITDTQYF.

The chain's CDR3 is CASSNSNQPQHF. CDR3 DNA: TGTGCCAGTAGCAATAGCAATCAGCCCCAGCATTTT. The V gene is TRBV19, the J gene TRBJ1-5, with D unresolved. V lost 6 bases, J lost 0 bases, and 3 bases lay in between. CDR1 is LNHDA, CDR2 SQIVND, per germline (reference sequence). CDR3 size: 12 residues.

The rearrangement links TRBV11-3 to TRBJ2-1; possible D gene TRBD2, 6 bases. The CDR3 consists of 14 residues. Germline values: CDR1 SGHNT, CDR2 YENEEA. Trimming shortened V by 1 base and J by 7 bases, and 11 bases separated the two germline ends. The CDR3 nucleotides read TGTGCCAGCAGCTTAGGGCTAGCGCCGAATGAGCAGTTCTTC. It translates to CASSLGLAPNEQFF.

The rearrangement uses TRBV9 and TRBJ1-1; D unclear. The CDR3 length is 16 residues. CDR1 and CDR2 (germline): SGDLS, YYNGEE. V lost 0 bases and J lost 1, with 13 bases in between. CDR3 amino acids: CASSVEAGASNTEAFF. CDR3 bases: TGTGCCAGCAGCGTAGAGGCGGGAGCCTCGAACACTGAAGCTTTCTTT.

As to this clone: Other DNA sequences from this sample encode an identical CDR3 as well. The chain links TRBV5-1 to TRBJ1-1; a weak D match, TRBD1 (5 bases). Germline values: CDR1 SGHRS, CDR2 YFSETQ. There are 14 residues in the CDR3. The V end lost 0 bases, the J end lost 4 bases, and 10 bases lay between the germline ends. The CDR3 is CASSLAGGGTEAFF. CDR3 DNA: TGCGCCAGCAGCTTGGCCGGGGGGGGCACTGAAGCTTTCTTT. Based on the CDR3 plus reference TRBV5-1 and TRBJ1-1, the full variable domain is KAGVTQTPRYLIKTRGQQVTLSCSPISGHRSVSWYQQTPGQGLQFLFEYFSETQRNKGNFPGRFSGRQFSNSRSEMNVSTLELGDSALYLCASSLAGGGTEAFFGQGTRLTVV.

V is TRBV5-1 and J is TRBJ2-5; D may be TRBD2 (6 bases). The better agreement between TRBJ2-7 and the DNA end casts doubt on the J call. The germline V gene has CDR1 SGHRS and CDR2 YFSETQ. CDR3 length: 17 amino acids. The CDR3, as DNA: TGCGCCAGCAGCGCGGGACTCCGGGGAGGTCAGGGTGACGAGCAGTACTTC. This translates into CASSAGLRGGQGDEQYF.

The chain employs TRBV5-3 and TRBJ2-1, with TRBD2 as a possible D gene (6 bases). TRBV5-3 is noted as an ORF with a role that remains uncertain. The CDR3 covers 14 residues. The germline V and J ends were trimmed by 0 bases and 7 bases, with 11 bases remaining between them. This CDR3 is CARSLGLDLNEQFF. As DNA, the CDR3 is TGTGCCAGAAGCTTGGGACTAGATCTAAATGAGCAGTTCTTC.

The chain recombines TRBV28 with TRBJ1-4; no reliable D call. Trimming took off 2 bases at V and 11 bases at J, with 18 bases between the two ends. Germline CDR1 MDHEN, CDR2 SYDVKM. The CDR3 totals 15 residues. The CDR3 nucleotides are TGTGCCAGCAGTTTAGCGCTTTGGGCAGATGGTAAACTGTTTTTT. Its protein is CASSLALWADGKLFF.

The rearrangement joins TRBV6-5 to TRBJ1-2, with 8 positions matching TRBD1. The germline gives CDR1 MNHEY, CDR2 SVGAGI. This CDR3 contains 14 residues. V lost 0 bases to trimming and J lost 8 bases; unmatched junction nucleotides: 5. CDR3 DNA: TGTGCCAGCAGTTACTCCAGGGGGCTGGAAGGCTACACCTTC. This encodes CASSYSRGLEGYTF.

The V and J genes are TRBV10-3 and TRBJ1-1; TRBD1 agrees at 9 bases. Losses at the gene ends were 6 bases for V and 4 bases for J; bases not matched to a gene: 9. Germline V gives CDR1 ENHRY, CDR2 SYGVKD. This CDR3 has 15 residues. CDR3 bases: TGTGCCATCAGCCTAACTACGGACAGGGGCACTGAAGCTTTCTTT. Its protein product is CAISLTTDRGTEAFF.

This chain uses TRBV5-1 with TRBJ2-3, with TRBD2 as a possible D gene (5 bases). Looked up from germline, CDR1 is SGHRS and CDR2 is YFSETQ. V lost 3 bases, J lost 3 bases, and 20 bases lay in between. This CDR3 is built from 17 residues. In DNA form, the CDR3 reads TGCGCCAGCAGCTCCCCCCCACCGGGATTAATTACAGATACGCAGTATTTT. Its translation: CASSSPPPGLITDTQYF. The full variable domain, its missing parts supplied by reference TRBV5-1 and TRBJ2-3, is KAGVTQTPRYLIKTRGQQVTLSCSPISGHRSVSWYQQTPGQGLQFLFEYFSETQRNKGNFPGRFSGRQFSNSRSEMNVSTLELGDSALYLCASSSPPPGLITDTQYFGPGTRLTVL.